Sequencing of this T cell receptor beta chain was carried out in a study of OX40 agonist ivuxolimab in advanced cancers. V shed 11 bases, J shed 9 bases, and the junction held 14 bases outside the gene matches. CDR1 and CDR2 from the germline V gene are WSHSY and SAAADI. The CDR3 is 13 residues long. The method was immunoSEQ multiplex PCR; TCRdb's version includes in-frame clones alone and lacks a portion of them. In the table there are fewer than 75,000 clones, 85% to 90% of which are singletons. The source is an adult with an advanced solid tumor such as melanoma, head and neck, liver or kidney cancer. Sequences were derived from CD4+ or CD8+ T cells sorted from blood, sampled in a trial of the OX40 agonist ivuxolimab. The chain couples TRBV10-2 to TRBJ2-5; 8 nucleotides line up with TRBD2. The chain's CDR3 is CASIPGLGVAQYF. The CDR3 region has the DNA TGCGCCTCAATTCCGGGACTAGGAGTGGCCCAGTACTTC.